Below, one TCR beta chain is given with its context. The sample comes from a study of beta chain features in type 1 diabetes. The V and J ends lost 0 bases and 5 bases respectively, with 11 bases between them. Germline loops: CDR1 SGDLS, CDR2 YYNGEE. The CDR3 sequence is 14 residues long. The authors reverse transcribed all of the isolated RNA, so sequencing captured expressed TCRB transcripts. Produced via immunoSEQ multiplex PCR; TCRdb's table is partial and in-frame only. The profile shows 330,000 or so clones, 14% of them singletons. This receptor was identified in a man aged 25 to 45 in good health. The source material was central memory CD4+ T cells from blood. V usage is TRBV9 and J usage is TRBJ2-5, with D possibly TRBD1 on 5 matching bases. CDR3 loop: CASSVEGSTETQYF. CDR3 coding DNA: TGTGCCAGCAGCGTAGAGGGGTCGACGGAGACCCAGTACTTC.